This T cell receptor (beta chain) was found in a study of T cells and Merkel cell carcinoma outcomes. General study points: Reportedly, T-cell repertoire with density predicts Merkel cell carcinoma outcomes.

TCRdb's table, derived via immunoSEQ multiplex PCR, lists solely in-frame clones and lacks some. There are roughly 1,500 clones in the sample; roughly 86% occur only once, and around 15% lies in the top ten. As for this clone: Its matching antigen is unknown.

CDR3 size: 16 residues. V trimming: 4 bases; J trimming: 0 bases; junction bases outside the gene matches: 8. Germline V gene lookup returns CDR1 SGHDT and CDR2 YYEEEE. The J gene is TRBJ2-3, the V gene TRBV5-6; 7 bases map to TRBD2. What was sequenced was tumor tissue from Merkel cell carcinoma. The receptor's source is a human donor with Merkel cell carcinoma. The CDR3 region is CASSPKRGPSTDTQYF. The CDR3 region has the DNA TGTGCCAGCAGCCCCAAGCGGGGTCCTAGCACAGATACGCAGTATTTT.